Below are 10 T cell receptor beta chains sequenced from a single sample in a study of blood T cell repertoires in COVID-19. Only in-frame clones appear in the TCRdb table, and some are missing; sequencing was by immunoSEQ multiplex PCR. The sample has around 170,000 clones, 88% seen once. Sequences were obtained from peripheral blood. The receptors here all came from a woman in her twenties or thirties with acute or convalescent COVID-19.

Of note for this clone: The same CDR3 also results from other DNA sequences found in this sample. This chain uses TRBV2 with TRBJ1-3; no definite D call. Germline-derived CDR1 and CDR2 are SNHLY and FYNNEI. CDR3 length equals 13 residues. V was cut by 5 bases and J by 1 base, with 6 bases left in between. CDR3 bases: TGTGCCAGCAGTCGGGGATCTGGAAACACCATATATTTT. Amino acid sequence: CASSRGSGNTIYF.

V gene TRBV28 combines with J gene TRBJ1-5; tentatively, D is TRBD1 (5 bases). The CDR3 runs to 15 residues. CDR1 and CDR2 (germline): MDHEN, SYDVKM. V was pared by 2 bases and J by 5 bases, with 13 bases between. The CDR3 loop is CASSLQGGFDQPQHF. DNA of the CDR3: TGTGCCAGCAGTTTACAGGGAGGGTTCGATCAGCCCCAGCATTTT.

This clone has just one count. The CDR3 is CASSQGFDGSETQYF. CDR3 DNA sequence: TGTGCCAGCAGCCAAGGGTTCGACGGGTCCGAGACCCAGTACTTC. V and J are TRBV3-1 (or the pseudogene TRBV3-2) and TRBJ2-5; D call uncertain. CDR1 LGHDT and CDR2 YNNKEL come from the germline V gene (reference sequence). The CDR3 length is 15 residues. Trimming stripped 1 base from V and 5 bases from J, with 14 bases between.

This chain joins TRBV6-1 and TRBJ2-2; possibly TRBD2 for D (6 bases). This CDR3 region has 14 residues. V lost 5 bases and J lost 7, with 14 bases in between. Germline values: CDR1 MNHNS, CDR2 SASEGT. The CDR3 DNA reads TGTGCCAGCAGTTCCACGGAGGGTCTCGGGGAGCTGTTTTTT. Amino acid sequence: CASSSTEGLGELFF.

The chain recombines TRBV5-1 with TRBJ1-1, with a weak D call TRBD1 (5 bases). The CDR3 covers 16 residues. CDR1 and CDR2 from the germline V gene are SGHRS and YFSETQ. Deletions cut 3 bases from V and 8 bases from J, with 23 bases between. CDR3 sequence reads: CASSSGHVGEAAEAFF. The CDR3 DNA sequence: TGCGCCAGCAGCTCCGGGCATGTGGGGGAGGCCGCAGAAGCTTTCTTT. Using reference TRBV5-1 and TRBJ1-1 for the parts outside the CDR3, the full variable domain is KAGVTQTPRYLIKTRGQQVTLSCSPISGHRSVSWYQQTPGQGLQFLFEYFSETQRNKGNFPGRFSGRQFSNSRSEMNVSTLELGDSALYLCASSSGHVGEAAEAFFGQGTRLTVV.

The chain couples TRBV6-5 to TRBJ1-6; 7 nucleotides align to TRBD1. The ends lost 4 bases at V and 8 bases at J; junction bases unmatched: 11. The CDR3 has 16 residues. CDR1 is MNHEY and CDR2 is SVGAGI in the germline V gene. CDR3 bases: TGTGCCAGCAGTTCGACGATGACAGGGTTTCATTCACCCCTCCACTTT. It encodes CASSSTMTGFHSPLHF.

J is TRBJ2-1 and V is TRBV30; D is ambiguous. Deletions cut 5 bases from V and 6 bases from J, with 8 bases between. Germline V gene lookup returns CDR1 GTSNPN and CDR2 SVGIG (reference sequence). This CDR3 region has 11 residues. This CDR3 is CAWLTFNEQFF. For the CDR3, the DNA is TGTGCCTGGTTAACTTTCAATGAGCAGTTCTTC.

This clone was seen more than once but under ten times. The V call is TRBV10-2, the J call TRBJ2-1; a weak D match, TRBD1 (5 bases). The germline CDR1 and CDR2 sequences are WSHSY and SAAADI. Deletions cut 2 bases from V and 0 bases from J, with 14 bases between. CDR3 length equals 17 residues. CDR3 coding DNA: TGCGCCAGCAGTGAGCCCCTAGGGGTCACCTCCTACAATGAGCAGTTCTTC. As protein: CASSEPLGVTSYNEQFF.

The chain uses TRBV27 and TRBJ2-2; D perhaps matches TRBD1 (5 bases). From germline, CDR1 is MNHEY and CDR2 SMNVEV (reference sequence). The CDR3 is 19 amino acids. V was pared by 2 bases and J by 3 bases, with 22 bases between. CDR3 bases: TGTGCCAGCAGTTTAGGTAGGAGTGGGGCGCCGGAACACACCGGGGAGCTGTTTTTT. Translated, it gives CASSLGRSGAPEHTGELFF.

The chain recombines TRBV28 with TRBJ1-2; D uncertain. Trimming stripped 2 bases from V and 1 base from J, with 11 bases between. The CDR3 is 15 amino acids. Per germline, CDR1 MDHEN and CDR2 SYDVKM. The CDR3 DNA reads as TGTGCCAGCAGTTTAAATCGGGGATATAACTATGGCTACACCTTC. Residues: CASSLNRGYNYGYTF.